This T cell receptor beta chain was sequenced for a study of Graves' ophthalmopathy and Graves' hyperthyroidism. Background on the study: Peripheral blood (taken before any treatment) was collected at initial diagnosis. Study-wide findings and caveats: Most thyroid clonotypes with frequency above 0.001 were detected in blood too.

The germline V gene has CDR1 SGHAT and CDR2 FQNNGV. The CDR3 contains 13 residues. J was trimmed by 3 bases and V by 4 bases; bases with no gene match: 3. Having ophthalmopathy, the donors showed moderate-to-severe activity, CAS ≥3 and NOSPECS ≥4, with disease lasting under 3 months. This clonotype was recorded at least ten times. The antigen remains undetermined. The authors amplified TCR beta CDR3 regions from RNA transcripts. First-round RT-PCR relied on HTBI primers, and a second-round multiplex PCR came next. TCRdb itself ran the multiplex PCR reads through MiXCR, one entry per CDR3 protein. In the table there are around 600,000 distinct CDR3 sequences, about 41% of which are singletons.

The sequenced sample was peripheral blood. The source is an adult man with Graves' ophthalmopathy. V and J are TRBV11-2 and TRBJ2-7; 7 nucleotides line up with TRBD1. CDR3 nucleotides: TGTGCCAGCAGCTGGGGACAGAACTACGAGCAGTACTTC. It translates to CASSWGQNYEQYF.